This is a list of T cell receptor beta chains from one sample in a study of OX40 agonist ivuxolimab in advanced cancers. Repertoires were generated with immunoSEQ multiplex PCR, while TCRdb's copy carries only in-frame clones and drops some. The sample lists tens of thousands of clones; more than 70% were seen once. Sequenced material: CD4+ or CD8+ T cells sorted from blood, taken in a trial of the OX40 agonist ivuxolimab. The receptor source for this set is an adult with an advanced solid tumor such as melanoma, head and neck, liver or kidney cancer. The CDR3 runs from the conserved cysteine through the conserved F or W. The order of the fields is J gene, V gene, D gene, clone size, CDR3 length, CDR3 protein, CDR3 DNA. The D gene is left open where the match is weak. Where a row states a size, it is once, few, many or the class of an expanded clone; other rows omit it.

TRBJ2-7 | TRBV10-2 | TRBD2 | NA | 13 | CASLSSGGSEQYF | TGCGCCAGCCTCAGTAGCGGGGGGAGCGAGCAGTACTTC
TRBJ1-1 | TRBV7-9 | NA | NA | 15 | CASRPVGTLNTEAFF | TGTGCCAGCAGGCCAGTGGGGACACTGAACACTGAAGCTTTCTTT
TRBJ1-5 | TRBV30 | NA | NA | 16 | CAWSVQRGRNNQPQHF | TGTGCCTGGAGTGTACAAAGGGGGAGGAACAATCAGCCCCAGCATTTT
TRBJ1-2 | TRBV6-6 | TRBD1 | NA | 14 | CASRRTGLNYGYTF | TGTGCCAGCAGACGGACAGGGCTTAACTATGGCTACACCTTC
TRBJ1-1 | TRBV19 | NA | NA | 11 | CASEGNTEAFF | TGTGCCAGTGAAGGGAACACTGAAGCTTTCTTT
TRBJ2-3 | TRBV19 | NA | NA | 14 | CASSTGPPTDTQYF | TGTGCCAGTAGTACGGGACCTCCCACAGATACGCAGTATTTT
TRBJ1-1 | TRBV7-9 | NA | NA | 14 | CASSLNTDSEVAFF | TGTGCCAGCAGCTTAAATACGGACTCTGAAGTGGCTTTCTTT
TRBJ1-4 | TRBV7-2 | NA | NA | 15 | CASSFSGQGWEKLFF | TGTGCCAGCAGCTTTTCAGGGCAGGGTTGGGAAAAACTGTTTTTT
TRBJ2-5 | TRBV11-3 | TRBD1 | NA | 15 | CASSLGGTGQETQYF | TGTGCCAGCAGCTTAGGAGGGACAGGGCAAGAGACCCAGTACTTC
TRBJ2-7 | TRBV6-1 | TRBD1 | NA | 14 | CASSDYRGPYEQYF | TGTGCCAGCAGTGACTACAGGGGCCCCTACGAGCAGTACTTC
TRBJ2-5 | TRBV2 | NA | NA | 14 | CASSIHTGQETQYF | TGTGCCAGCAGCATACACACAGGGCAAGAGACCCAGTACTTC
TRBJ1-1 | TRBV6-1 | TRBD1 | once | 14 | CASVRTGANTEAFF | TGTGCCAGCGTTCGGACAGGGGCGAACACTGAAGCTTTCTTT
TRBJ2-7 | TRBV19 | NA | NA | 13 | CASSTDSSYEQYF | TGTGCCAGTAGTACAGACTCTTCCTACGAGCAGTACTTC
TRBJ1-1 | TRBV5-1 | TRBD1 | NA | 13 | CASRQGTGREAFF | TGCGCCAGCAGGCAGGGGACAGGGAGGGAAGCTTTCTTT
TRBJ2-7 | TRBV27 | TRBD1 | NA | 15 | CASRGLGQGSYEQYF | TGTGCCAGCAGGGGGTTGGGACAGGGTTCCTACGAGCAGTACTTC
TRBJ1-4 | TRBV7-9 | NA | NA | 14 | CASRTGETNEKLFF | TGTGCCAGCAGGACGGGAGAGACTAATGAAAAACTGTTTTTT
TRBJ1-4 | TRBV5-1 | NA | NA | 16 | CASSLRPGVGNEKLFF | TGCGCCAGCAGCTTGAGACCCGGGGTTGGTAATGAAAAACTGTTTTTT
TRBJ2-7 | TRBV5-1 | TRBD2 | NA | 15 | CASNPRPSGPDEQYF | TGCGCCAGCAATCCCCGACCTAGCGGCCCAGACGAGCAGTACTTC
TRBJ2-1 | TRBV10-3 | TRBD1 | NA | 15 | CAISADRGVYNEQFF | TGTGCCATCAGTGCCGACAGGGGGGTCTACAATGAGCAGTTCTTC
TRBJ2-2 | TRBV28 | NA | few | 14 | CASRTSYHTGELFF | TGTGCCAGCAGAACTAGCTACCACACCGGGGAGCTGTTTTTT
TRBJ2-5 | TRBV6-6 | NA | NA | 13 | CASSDMIQETQYF | TGTGCCAGCAGCGACATGATACAAGAGACCCAGTACTTC
TRBJ2-7 | TRBV28 | TRBD2 | NA | 15 | CASSNLAGAGYEQYF | TGTGCCAGCAGTAACCTAGCGGGAGCTGGTTACGAGCAGTACTTC
TRBJ2-5 | TRBV2 | NA | NA | 12 | CASSEMAETQYF | TGTGCCAGCAGTGAAATGGCGGAGACCCAGTACTTC
TRBJ2-4 | TRBV6-1 | TRBD1 | NA | 16 | CASSEGGRGPKNIQYF | TGTGCCAGCAGTGAAGGCGGCAGGGGGCCCAAAAACATTCAGTACTTC
TRBJ2-2 | TRBV5-1 | NA | NA | 15 | CASSPGRSNTGELFF | TGCGCCAGCAGCCCGGGACGGTCAAACACCGGGGAGCTGTTTTTT
TRBJ2-5 | TRBV2 | NA | NA | 11 | CASSEVQTQYF | TGTGCCAGCAGTGAGGTTCAGACCCAGTACTTC
TRBJ2-2 | TRBV9 | NA | NA | 14 | CASSVTWVSGELFF | TGTGCCAGCAGCGTAACTTGGGTCAGCGGGGAGCTGTTTTTT
TRBJ2-1 | TRBV18 | TRBD2 | few | 15 | CASSQTSGGDNEQFF | TGTGCCAGCTCCCAGACTAGCGGGGGGGACAATGAGCAGTTCTTC
TRBJ2-5 | TRBV18 | NA | NA | 14 | CASSPEMYSETQYF | TGTGCCAGCTCACCAGAGATGTACTCGGAGACCCAGTACTTC
TRBJ2-3 | TRBV28 | TRBD1 | NA | 17 | CASSLSGTGPPTDTQYF | TGTGCCAGCAGTCTATCCGGGACAGGGCCTCCCACAGATACGCAGTATTTT
TRBJ1-6 | TRBV6-1 | NA | NA | 15 | CASTGRLDYNSPLHF | TGTGCCAGCACGGGAAGACTAGACTATAATTCACCCCTCCACTTT
TRBJ2-7 | TRBV18 | NA | NA | 14 | CASSPPGLLREQYF | TGTGCCAGCTCACCCCCGGGACTCCTGAGGGAGCAGTACTTC
TRBJ2-7 | TRBV5-1 | TRBD1 | NA | 15 | CASSLAGGNLNEQYF | TGCGCCAGCAGCTTGGCAGGGGGCAATCTTAACGAGCAGTACTTC
TRBJ1-6 | TRBV5-1 | NA | NA | 15 | CASSLGYGGNSPLHF | TGCGCCAGCAGCTTGGGATATGGGGGTAATTCACCCCTCCACTTT
TRBJ1-2 | TRBV27 | TRBD1 | once | 13 | CASRGQGWYGYTF | TGTGCCAGCAGGGGACAGGGTTGGTATGGCTACACCTTC
TRBJ2-7 | TRBV11-2 | NA | NA | 15 | CASSLVRGRLYEQYF | TGTGCCAGCAGCTTAGTACGGGGGCGACTCTACGAGCAGTACTTC
TRBJ2-5 | TRBV6-1 | NA | NA | 14 | CASSFGGVTETQYF | TGTGCCAGCAGTTTCGGTGGGGTTACGGAGACCCAGTACTTC
TRBJ2-1 | TRBV19 | NA | once | 15 | CASSPSGRSYNEQFF | TGTGCCAGTAGTCCAAGCGGCCGCTCCTACAATGAGCAGTTCTTC
TRBJ2-3 | TRBV5-1 | NA | NA | 15 | CASSLGAGETDTQYF | TGCGCCAGCAGCTTGGGGGCAGGGGAGACAGATACGCAGTATTTT
TRBJ1-5 | TRBV10-3 | TRBD1 | once | 14 | CAIRQGTGNQPQHF | TGTGCCATCAGACAGGGGACGGGCAATCAGCCCCAGCATTTT
TRBJ1-2 | TRBV21-1 | NA | once | 14 | CASSKAGTFHGYTF | TGTGCCAGCAGCAAAGCCGGGACATTTCATGGCTACACCTTC
TRBJ1-2 | TRBV20-1 | NA | NA | 11 | CSAHPRGYYTF | TGCAGTGCTCACCCACGAGGGTACTACACCTTC
TRBJ2-1 | TRBV5-1 | NA | NA | 15 | CASSLATRGYNEQFF | TGCGCCAGCAGCTTGGCGACCAGGGGCTACAATGAGCAGTTCTTC
TRBJ2-1 | TRBV9 | TRBD2 | NA | 15 | CASSVSSGGSNEQFF | TGTGCCAGCAGCGTATCTAGCGGGGGGTCCAATGAGCAGTTCTTC
TRBJ2-5 | TRBV5-1 | NA | NA | 12 | CASSLSGETQYF | TGCGCCAGCAGCCTGAGCGGGGAGACCCAGTACTTC
TRBJ1-4 | TRBV6-1 | NA | NA | 14 | CASSDGYTNEKLFF | TGTGCCAGCAGTGATGGTTACACAAATGAAAAACTGTTTTTT
TRBJ2-3 | TRBV4-1 | NA | NA | 14 | CASSQQRGSDTQYF | TGCGCCAGCAGCCAGCAGAGGGGGTCAGATACGCAGTATTTT
TRBJ1-3 | TRBV9 | NA | NA | 15 | CASSVGGGSGNTIYF | TGTGCCAGCAGCGTAGGGGGCGGTTCTGGAAACACCATATATTTT
TRBJ2-5 | TRBV5-1 | NA | NA | 14 | CASSLARPQETQYF | TGCGCCAGCAGCTTGGCCAGACCCCAAGAGACCCAGTACTTC
TRBJ1-1 | TRBV2 | NA | NA | 13 | CASTEEVGVSAFF | TGTGCCAGCACGGAGGAGGTAGGGGTTTCGGCTTTCTTT
TRBJ2-7 | TRBV9 | NA | NA | 15 | CASSVDGSLSVEQYF | TGTGCCAGCAGCGTCGACGGGTCCCTGTCAGTGGAGCAGTACTTC
TRBJ2-3 | TRBV4-1 | NA | NA | 19 | CASSQGTGGSRIGTDTQYF | TGCGCCAGCAGCCAAGGGACCGGAGGCTCTCGAATCGGGACAGATACGCAGTATTTT
TRBJ2-7 | TRBV7-2 | NA | once | 13 | CASSPISSYEQYF | TGTGCCAGCAGCCCGATAAGCTCCTACGAGCAGTACTTC
TRBJ2-3 | TRBV5-1 | NA | NA | 14 | CASSLPLSTDTQYF | TGCGCCAGCAGCTTACCCCTTAGCACAGATACGCAGTATTTT
TRBJ2-7 | TRBV28 | NA | NA | 16 | CASSSRDFYSPYEQYF | TGTGCCAGCAGTTCCCGGGACTTTTACTCTCCCTACGAGCAGTACTTC
TRBJ1-1 | TRBV7-9 | NA | NA | 14 | CASSPPGHSTEAFF | TGTGCCAGCAGCCCCCCCGGGCACAGCACTGAAGCTTTCTTT
TRBJ1-2 | TRBV20-1 | NA | NA | 10 | CSAGDWGYTF | TGTAGTGCTGGGGACTGGGGCTACACCTTC
TRBJ1-2 | TRBV5-1 | NA | NA | 14 | CASSPDGVGYGYTF | TGCGCCAGCAGCCCGGATGGGGTTGGCTATGGCTACACCTTC